The present entry profiles one TCR beta chain with its context. The sample is drawn from a study of technical replicates of blood from a few donors. This CDR3 has 12 residues. Germline values: CDR1 SEHNR, CDR2 FQNEAQ (reference sequence). V lost 6 bases to trimming and J lost 3 bases, with 8 bases between them. The table came from immunoSEQ multiplex PCR; TCRdb's copy has only in-frame clones and leaves some out. The table records about 83,000 clones, about 91% of them present only once. Sequenced: T cells isolated from PBMCs. The J gene is TRBJ1-2, the V gene TRBV7-9; D may be TRBD1 (5 bases). The sequence derives from a human donor in good health. As DNA, the CDR3 is TGTGCCAGCAGGTCAGGGTACTATGGCTACACCTTC. Amino acid sequence: CASRSGYYGYTF.